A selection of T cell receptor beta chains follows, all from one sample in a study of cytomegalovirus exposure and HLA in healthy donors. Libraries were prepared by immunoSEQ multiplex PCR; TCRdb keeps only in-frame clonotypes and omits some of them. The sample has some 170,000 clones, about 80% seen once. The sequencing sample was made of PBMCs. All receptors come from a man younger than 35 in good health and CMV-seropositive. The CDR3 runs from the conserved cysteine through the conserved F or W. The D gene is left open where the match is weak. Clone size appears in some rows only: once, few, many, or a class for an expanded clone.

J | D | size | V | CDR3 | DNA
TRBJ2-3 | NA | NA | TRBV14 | CASSLHAGTDTQYF | TGTGCCAGCAGCTTACACGCGGGCACAGATACGCAGTATTTT
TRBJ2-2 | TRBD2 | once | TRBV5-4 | CASSPAGPRDTGELFF | TGTGCCAGCAGTCCAGCGGGACCTCGTGACACCGGGGAGCTGTTTTTT
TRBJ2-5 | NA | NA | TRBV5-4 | CASSGRTARETQYF | TGTGCCAGCAGCGGACGGACAGCCAGAGAGACCCAGTACTTC
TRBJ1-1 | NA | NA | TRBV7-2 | CASSLTGLNTEAFF | TGTGCCAGCAGCCTAACAGGGCTGAACACTGAAGCTTTCTTT
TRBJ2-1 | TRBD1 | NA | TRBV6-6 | CASRDRDNEQFF | TGTGCCAGCAGGGACAGGGACAATGAGCAGTTCTTC
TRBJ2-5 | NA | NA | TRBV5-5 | CASTIRTEETQYF | TGTGCCAGCACCATTCGGACAGAAGAGACCCAGTACTTC
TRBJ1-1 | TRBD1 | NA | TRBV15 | CATRATGGTEAFF | TGTGCCACCAGAGCTACAGGGGGGACTGAAGCTTTCTTT
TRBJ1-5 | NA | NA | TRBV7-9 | CSSSFSGTKGSQPQHF | TGTTCCAGCAGCTTCTCCGGGACAAAGGGGAGTCAGCCCCAGCATTTT
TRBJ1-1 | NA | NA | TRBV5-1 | CASSLAQENTEAFF | TGCGCCAGCAGCTTGGCACAGGAGAACACTGAAGCTTTCTTT
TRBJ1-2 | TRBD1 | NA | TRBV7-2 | CASSLEGAIGYTF | TGTGCCAGCAGCTTGGAGGGGGCGATAGGCTACACCTTC
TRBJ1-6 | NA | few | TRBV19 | CASSSGQGGSPLHF | NA
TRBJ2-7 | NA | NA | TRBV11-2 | CASSLDRVPLEQYF | TGTGCCAGCAGCTTAGACAGGGTCCCACTCGAGCAGTACTTC
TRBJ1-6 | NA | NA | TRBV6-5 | CASSYTLTHNSPLHF | TGTGCCAGCAGTTACACACTGACACATAATTCACCCCTCCACTTT
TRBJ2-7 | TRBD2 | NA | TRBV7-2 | CASSLSGRIRSYEQYF | TGTGCCAGCAGCCTTAGCGGGAGGATCCGGTCCTACGAGCAGTACTTC
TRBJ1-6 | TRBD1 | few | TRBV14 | CASSRGQFNNSPLHF | TGTGCCAGCAGCCGGGGACAGTTCAATAATTCACCCCTCCACTTT
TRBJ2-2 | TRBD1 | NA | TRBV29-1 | CSVEGPRDRGWDTGELFF | TGCAGCGTTGAAGGCCCTCGGGACAGGGGTTGGGACACCGGGGAGCTGTTTTTT
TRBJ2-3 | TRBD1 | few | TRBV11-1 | CASSPRQGARADTQYF | TGTGCCAGCAGCCCCCGACAGGGTGCTAGGGCAGATACGCAGTATTTT
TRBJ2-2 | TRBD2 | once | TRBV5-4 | CASSTLAGAGTGELFF | TGTGCCAGCAGCACTCTAGCGGGGGCGGGCACCGGGGAGCTGTTTTTT
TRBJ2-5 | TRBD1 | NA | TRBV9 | CASSSGQLVPETQYF | TGTGCCAGCAGCTCGGGACAGCTAGTCCCCGAGACCCAGTACTTC
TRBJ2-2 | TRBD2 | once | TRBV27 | CASSLGSLAGGVTGELFF | TGTGCCAGCAGTTTGGGCTCTCTAGCGGGAGGGGTCACCGGGGAGCTGTTTTTT
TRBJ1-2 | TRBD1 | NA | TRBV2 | CASSVRTGGGYTF | TGTGCCAGCAGTGTCCGGACAGGGGGCGGCTACACCTTC
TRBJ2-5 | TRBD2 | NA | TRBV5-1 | CASRPGGPPQETQYF | TGCGCCAGCAGACCGGGAGGGCCCCCCCAAGAGACCCAGTACTTC
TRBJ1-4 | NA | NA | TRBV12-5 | CASGPRGVSTNEKLFF | TGTGCTAGTGGTCCACGCGGGGTTTCAACTAATGAAAAACTGTTTTTT
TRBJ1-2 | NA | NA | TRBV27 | CASSLIQGQSYTF | TGTGCCAGCAGTTTGATACAGGGCCAAAGCTACACCTTC
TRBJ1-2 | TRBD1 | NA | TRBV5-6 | CASSLDRGYGYTF | TGTGCCAGCAGCTTGGACAGGGGGTATGGCTACACCTTC
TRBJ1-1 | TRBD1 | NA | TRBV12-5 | CASGLTGQHTEAFF | TGTGCTAGTGGTTTGACGGGACAGCACACTGAAGCTTTCTTT
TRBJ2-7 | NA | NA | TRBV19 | CASSIAGRAYEQYF | TGTGCCAGTAGTATTGCGGGGCGGGCCTACGAGCAGTACTTC
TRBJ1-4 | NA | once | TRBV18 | CASSPNGQLLNEKLFF | TGTGCCAGCTCACCAAACGGACAGCTACTAAATGAAAAACTGTTTTTT
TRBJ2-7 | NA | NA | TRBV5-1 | CASSLRTGGDYEQYF | TGCGCCAGCAGCTTGCGCACAGGGGGGGACTACGAGCAGTACTTC
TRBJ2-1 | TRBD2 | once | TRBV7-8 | CASSLIQTSKNYNEQFF | TGTGCCAGCAGCTTAATTCAGACTAGCAAAAATTACAATGAGCAGTTCTTC
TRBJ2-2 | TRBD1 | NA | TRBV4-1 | CASRAQGVAGELFF | TGCGCCAGCAGGGCACAGGGGGTAGCCGGGGAGCTGTTTTTT
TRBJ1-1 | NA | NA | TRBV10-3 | CASLDSTNTEAFF | TGTGCCAGCCTGGACAGCACGAACACTGAAGCTTTCTTT
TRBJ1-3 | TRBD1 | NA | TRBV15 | CATSRYRDRDLGNTIYF | TGTGCCACCAGCAGATACCGGGACAGGGACTTAGGAAACACCATATATTTT
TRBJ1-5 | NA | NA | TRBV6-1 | CASSPTGRDGQPQHF | TGTGCCAGCAGCCCAACTGGCAGGGATGGCCAGCCCCAGCATTTT
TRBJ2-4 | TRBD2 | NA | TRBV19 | CASSLRDPREGKNIQYF | TGTGCCAGTAGCCTAAGGGACCCTAGGGAGGGCAAAAACATTCAGTACTTC
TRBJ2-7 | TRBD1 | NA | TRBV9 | CASSVTGGDYEQYF | TGTGCCAGCAGCGTAACAGGGGGAGACTACGAGCAGTACTTC
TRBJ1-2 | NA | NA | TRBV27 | CASSRVSNYGYTF | TGTGCCAGCAGCCGAGTTTCTAACTATGGCTACACCTTC
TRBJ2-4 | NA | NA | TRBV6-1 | CASSEVRLAKNSQYF | TGTGCCAGCAGTGAGGTCAGATTGGCCAAAAACAGTCAGTACTTC
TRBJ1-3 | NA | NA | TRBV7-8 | CASSSGLSSGNTIYF | TGTGCCAGCAGCTCGGGACTGAGCTCTGGAAACACCATATATTTT
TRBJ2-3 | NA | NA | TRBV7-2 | CASSPLGPGDTQYF | TGTGCCAGCAGCCCACTAGGGCCGGGAGATACGCAGTATTTT
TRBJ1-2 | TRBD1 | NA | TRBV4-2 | CASSQAGTGGLYGYTF | TGTGCCAGCAGCCAAGCCGGGACAGGGGGCCTCTATGGCTACACCTTC
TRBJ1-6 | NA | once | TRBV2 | CASSLQASNSPLHF | TGTGCCAGCAGCTTACAGGCCTCGAATTCACCCCTCCACTTT
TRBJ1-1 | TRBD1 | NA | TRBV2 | CASSETGQGARGTEAFF | TGTGCCAGCAGTGAGACGGGACAGGGGGCTCGAGGCACTGAAGCTTTCTTT
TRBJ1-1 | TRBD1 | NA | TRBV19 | CASSSPNRGHHTEAFF | TGTGCCAGTAGTAGCCCTAACAGGGGGCATCACACTGAAGCTTTCTTT
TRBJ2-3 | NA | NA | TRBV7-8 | CASSTRQAITDTQYF | TGTGCCAGCAGCACGAGACAGGCCATCACAGATACGCAGTATTTT
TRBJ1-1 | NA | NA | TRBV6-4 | CASSEEAGVTEAFF | TGTGCCAGCAGTGAAGAGGCAGGGGTCACTGAAGCTTTCTTT
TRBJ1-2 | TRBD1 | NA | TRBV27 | CASRTDRGAIYGYTF | TGTGCCAGCAGGACAGACAGGGGGGCAATCTATGGCTACACCTTC
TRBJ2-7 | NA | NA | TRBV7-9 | CASSLIGYLRGEEAYEQYF | TGTGCCAGCAGCTTGATAGGGTACCTCCGGGGTGAGGAGGCCTACGAGCAGTACTTC
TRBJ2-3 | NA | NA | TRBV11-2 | CASSPLSSTDTQYF | TGTGCCAGCAGCCCCCTTAGTAGCACAGATACGCAGTATTTT
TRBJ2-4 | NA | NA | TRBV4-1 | CASSQVSGSGKNIQYF | TGCGCCAGCAGCCAAGTATCAGGCAGTGGCAAAAACATTCAGTACTTC
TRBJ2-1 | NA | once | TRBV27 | CAGCRWGPLDNEQFF | TGTGCCGGCTGCCGGTGGGGGCCTTTGGACAATGAGCAGTTCTTC
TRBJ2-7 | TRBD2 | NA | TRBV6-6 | CASSSQLASGNEQYF | TGTGCCAGCAGTTCCCAACTAGCGTCGGGGAACGAGCAGTACTTC
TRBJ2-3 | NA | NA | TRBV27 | CASSLSAGMDTQYF | TGTGCCAGCAGTTTATCAGCGGGTATGGATACGCAGTATTTT
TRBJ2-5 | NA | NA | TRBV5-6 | CASSLSSGTQYF | TGTGCCAGCAGCTTGTCGTCAGGGACCCAGTACTTC
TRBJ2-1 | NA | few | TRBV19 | CASSIGQGLHNEQFF | TGTGCCAGTAGTATCGGGCAGGGCCTACACAATGAGCAGTTCTTC
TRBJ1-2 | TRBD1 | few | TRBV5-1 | CASSPTGSTSNYGYTF | TGCGCCAGCAGCCCGACAGGGTCCACTTCTAACTATGGCTACACCTTC
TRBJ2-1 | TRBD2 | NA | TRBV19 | CASKSGRGEQFF | TGTGCCAGTAAGAGCGGGAGAGGGGAGCAGTTCTTC